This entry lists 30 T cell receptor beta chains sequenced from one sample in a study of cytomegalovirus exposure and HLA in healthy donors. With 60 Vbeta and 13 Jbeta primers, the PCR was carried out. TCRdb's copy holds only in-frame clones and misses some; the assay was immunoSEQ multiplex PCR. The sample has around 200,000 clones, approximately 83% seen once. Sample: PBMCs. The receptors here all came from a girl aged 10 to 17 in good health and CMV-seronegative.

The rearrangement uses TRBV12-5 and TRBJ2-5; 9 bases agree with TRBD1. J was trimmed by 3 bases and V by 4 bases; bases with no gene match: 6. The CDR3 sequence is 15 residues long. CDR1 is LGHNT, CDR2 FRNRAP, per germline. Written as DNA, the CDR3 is TGTGCTAGTGGTTCCCTCGGGACAGGGAAAGAGACCCAGTACTTC. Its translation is CASGSLGTGKETQYF.

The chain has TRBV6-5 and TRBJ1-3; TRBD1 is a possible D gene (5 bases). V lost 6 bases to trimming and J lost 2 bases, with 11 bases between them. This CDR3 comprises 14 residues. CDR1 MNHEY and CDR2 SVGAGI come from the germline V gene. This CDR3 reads CASRPQGAGNTIYF. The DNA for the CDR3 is TGTGCCAGCAGACCTCAAGGGGCTGGAAACACCATATATTTT.

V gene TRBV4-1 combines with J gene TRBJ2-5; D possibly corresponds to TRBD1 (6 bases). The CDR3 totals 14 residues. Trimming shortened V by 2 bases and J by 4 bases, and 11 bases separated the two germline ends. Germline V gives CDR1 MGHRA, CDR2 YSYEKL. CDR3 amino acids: CASSQKQGAETQYF. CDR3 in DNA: TGCGCCAGCAGCCAAAAACAGGGTGCAGAGACCCAGTACTTC.

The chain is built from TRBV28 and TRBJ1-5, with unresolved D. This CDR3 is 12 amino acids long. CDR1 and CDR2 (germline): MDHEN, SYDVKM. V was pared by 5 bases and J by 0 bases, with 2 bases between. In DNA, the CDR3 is TGTGCCAGCAGTCGTAGCAATCAGCCCCAGCATTTT. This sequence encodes CASSRSNQPQHF.

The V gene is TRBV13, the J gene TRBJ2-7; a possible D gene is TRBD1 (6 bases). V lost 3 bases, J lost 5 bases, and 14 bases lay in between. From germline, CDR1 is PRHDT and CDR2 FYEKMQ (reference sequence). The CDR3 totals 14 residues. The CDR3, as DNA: TGTGCCAGCAGCTTCGGCCAGGGGACCCACGAGCAGTACTTC. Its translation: CASSFGQGTHEQYF.

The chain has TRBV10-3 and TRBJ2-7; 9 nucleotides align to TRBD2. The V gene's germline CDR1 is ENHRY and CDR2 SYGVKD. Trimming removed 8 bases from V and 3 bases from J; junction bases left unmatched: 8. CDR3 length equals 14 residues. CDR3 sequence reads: CAIWGREGLYEQYF. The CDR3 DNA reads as TGTGCCATCTGGGGGCGGGAGGGCCTCTACGAGCAGTACTTC.

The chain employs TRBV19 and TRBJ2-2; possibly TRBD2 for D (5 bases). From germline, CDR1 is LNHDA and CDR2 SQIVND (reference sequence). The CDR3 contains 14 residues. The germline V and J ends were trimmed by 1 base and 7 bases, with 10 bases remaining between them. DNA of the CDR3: TGTGCCAGTAGTATAGCTTTCCGGGGCGGGGAGCTGTTTTTT. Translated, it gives CASSIAFRGGELFF.

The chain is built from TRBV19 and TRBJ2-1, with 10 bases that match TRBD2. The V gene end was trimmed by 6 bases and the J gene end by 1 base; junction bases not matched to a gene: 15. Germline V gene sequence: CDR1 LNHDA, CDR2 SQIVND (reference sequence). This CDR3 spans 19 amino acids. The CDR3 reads CASRRNSGGTIFSYNEQFF. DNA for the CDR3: TGTGCCAGTAGAAGAAATAGCGGGGGGACTATCTTTTCCTACAATGAGCAGTTCTTC.

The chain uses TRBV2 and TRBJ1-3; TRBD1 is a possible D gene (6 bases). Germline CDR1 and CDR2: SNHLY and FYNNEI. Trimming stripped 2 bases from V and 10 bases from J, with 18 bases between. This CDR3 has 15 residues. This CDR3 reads CASSESRGGPPTIYF. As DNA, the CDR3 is TGTGCCAGCAGTGAAAGCAGGGGCGGCCCTCCGACCATATATTTT.

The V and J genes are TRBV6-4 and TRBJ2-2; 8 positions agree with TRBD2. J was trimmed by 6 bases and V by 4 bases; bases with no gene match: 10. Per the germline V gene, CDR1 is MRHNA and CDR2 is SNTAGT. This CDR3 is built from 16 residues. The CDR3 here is CASSVESGSLSGELFF. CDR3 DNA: TGTGCCAGCAGTGTCGAGAGCGGGAGCTTATCCGGGGAGCTGTTTTTT.

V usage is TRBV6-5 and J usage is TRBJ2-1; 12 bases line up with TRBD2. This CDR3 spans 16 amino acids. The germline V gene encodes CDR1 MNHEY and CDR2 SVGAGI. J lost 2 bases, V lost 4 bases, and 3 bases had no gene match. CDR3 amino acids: CASSSSGRAAYNEQFF. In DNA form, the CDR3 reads TGTGCCAGCAGTTCTAGCGGGAGGGCCGCCTACAATGAGCAGTTCTTC.

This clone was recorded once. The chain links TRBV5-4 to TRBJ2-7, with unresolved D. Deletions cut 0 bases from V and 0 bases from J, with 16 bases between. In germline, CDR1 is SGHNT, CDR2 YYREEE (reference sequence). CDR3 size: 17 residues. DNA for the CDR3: TGTGCCAGCAGCTTGGCCATGGGTTCGGCGGCCTCCTACGAGCAGTACTTC. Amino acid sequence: CASSLAMGSAASYEQYF. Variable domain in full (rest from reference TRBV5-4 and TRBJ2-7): ETGVTQSPTHLIKTRGQQVTLRCSSQSGHNTVSWYQQALGQGPQFIFQYYREEENGRGNFPPRFSGLQFPNYSSELNVNALELDDSALYLCASSLAMGSAASYEQYFGPGTRLTVT.

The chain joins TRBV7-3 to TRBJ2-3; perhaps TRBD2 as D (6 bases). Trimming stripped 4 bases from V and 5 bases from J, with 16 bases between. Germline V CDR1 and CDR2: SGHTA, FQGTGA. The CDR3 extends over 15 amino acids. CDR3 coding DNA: TGTGCCAGCAGCTCCCCAGGAGGGCATATAGATACGCAGTATTTT. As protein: CASSSPGGHIDTQYF.

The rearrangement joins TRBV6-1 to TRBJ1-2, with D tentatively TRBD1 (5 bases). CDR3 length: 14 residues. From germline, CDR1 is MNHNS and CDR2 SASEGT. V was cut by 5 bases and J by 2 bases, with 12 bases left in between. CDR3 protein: CASSKTDLNYGYTF. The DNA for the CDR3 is TGTGCCAGCAGTAAGACAGACCTAAACTATGGCTACACCTTC.

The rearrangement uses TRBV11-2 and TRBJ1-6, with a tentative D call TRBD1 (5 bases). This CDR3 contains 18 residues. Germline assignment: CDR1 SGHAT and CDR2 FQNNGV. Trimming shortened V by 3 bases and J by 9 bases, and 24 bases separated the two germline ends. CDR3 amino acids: CASSFSRAGLYLSSPLHF. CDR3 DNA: TGTGCCAGCAGCTTTTCCAGGGCCGGGCTGTACCTTAGTTCACCCCTCCACTTT.

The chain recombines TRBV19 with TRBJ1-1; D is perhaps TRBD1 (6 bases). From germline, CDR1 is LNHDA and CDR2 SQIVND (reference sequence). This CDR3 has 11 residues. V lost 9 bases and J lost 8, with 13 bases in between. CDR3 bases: TGTGCCAGCAAACAGGGTTCAGAAGCTTTCTTT. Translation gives CASKQGSEAFF.

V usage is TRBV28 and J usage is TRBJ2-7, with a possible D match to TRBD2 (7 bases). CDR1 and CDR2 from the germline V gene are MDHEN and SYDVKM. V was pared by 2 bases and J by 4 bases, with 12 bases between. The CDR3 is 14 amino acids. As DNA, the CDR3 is TGTGCCAGCAGTTTAACAGGGAGGGGGTACGAGCAGTACTTC. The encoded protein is CASSLTGRGYEQYF.

The CDR3 DNA follows: TGTGCCAGCTCACCAAGGCGGCGGGATAATGAAAAACTGTTTTTT. Encoded protein: CASSPRRRDNEKLFF. J is TRBJ1-4 and V is TRBV18; D unresolved. This CDR3 spans 15 amino acids. The V end was cut by 2 bases, the J end by 4 bases, with 11 bases between. Looked up from germline, CDR1 is KGHSH and CDR2 is LQKENI.

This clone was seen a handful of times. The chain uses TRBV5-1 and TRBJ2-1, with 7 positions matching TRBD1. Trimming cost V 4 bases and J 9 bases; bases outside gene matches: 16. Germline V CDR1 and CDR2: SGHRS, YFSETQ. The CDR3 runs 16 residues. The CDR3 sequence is CASSNRQGDPTTEQFF. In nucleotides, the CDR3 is TGCGCCAGCAGCAACAGACAGGGTGACCCGACGACTGAGCAGTTCTTC. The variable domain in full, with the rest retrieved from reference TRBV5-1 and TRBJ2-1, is KAGVTQTPRYLIKTRGQQVTLSCSPISGHRSVSWYQQTPGQGLQFLFEYFSETQRNKGNFPGRFSGRQFSNSRSEMNVSTLELGDSALYLCASSNRQGDPTTEQFFGPGTRLTVL.

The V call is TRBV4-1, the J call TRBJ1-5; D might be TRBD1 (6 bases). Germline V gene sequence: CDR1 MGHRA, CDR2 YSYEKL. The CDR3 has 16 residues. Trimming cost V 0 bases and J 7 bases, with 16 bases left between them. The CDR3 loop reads CASSQDYVPQGQPQHF. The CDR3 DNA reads TGCGCCAGCAGCCAAGACTACGTTCCGCAGGGGCAGCCCCAGCATTTT.

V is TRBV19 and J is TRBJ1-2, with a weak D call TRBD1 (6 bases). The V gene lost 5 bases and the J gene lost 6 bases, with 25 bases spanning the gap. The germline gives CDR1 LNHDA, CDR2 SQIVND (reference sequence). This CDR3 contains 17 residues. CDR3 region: CASSGSGARSELDGYTF. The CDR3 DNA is TGTGCCAGTAGTGGATCAGGGGCTCGTTCGGAATTGGATGGCTACACCTTC. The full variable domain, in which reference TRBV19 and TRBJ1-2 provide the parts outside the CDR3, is DGGITQSPKYLFRKEGQNVTLSCEQNLNHDAMYWYRQDPGQGLRLIYYSQIVNDFQKGDIAEGYSVSREKKESFPLTVTSAQKNPTAFYLCASSGSGARSELDGYTFGSGTRLTVV.

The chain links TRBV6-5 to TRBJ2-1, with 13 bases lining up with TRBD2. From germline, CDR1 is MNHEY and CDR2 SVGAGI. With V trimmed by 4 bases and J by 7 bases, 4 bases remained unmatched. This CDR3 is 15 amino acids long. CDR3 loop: CASSLGLAGVNEQFF. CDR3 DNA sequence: TGTGCCAGCAGTTTAGGACTAGCGGGGGTGAATGAGCAGTTCTTC.

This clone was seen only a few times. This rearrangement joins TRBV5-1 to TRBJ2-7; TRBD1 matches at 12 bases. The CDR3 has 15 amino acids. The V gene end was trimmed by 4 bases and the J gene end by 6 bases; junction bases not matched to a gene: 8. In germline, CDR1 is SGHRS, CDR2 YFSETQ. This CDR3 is CASSPGTGGAGEQYF. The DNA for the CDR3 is TGCGCCAGCAGCCCAGGGACAGGGGGCGCCGGCGAGCAGTACTTC.

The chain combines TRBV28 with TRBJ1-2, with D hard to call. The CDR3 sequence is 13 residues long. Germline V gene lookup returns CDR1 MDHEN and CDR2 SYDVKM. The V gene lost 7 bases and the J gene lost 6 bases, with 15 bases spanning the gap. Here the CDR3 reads CASNPTGLHGYTF. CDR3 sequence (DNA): TGTGCCAGCAATCCGACGGGTTTACATGGCTACACCTTC.

CDR3 protein: CASSPREGDQPQHF. The CDR3 bases are TGCGCCAGCAGCCCCAGGGAGGGGGATCAGCCCCAGCATTTT. The chain combines TRBV4-3 with TRBJ1-5; TRBD1 might be the D (6 bases). Germline V gene lookup returns CDR1 LGHNA and CDR2 YSLEER. The CDR3 has 14 amino acids. V lost 4 bases to trimming and J lost 5 bases, with 12 bases between them.

The CDR3 spells CASSLGGGNTGELFF. CDR3 nucleotides: TGTGCCAGCAGTTTAGGCGGGGGGAACACCGGGGAGCTGTTTTTT. The chain carries TRBV28 and TRBJ2-2; 7 positions agree with TRBD2. Germline V gives CDR1 MDHEN, CDR2 SYDVKM. Trimming took 2 bases from V and 1 from J; bases not matched to a gene: 1. This CDR3 is built from 15 residues.

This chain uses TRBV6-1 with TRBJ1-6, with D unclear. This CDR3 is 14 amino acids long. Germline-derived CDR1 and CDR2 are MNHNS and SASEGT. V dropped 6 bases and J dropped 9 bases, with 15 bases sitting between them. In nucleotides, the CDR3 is TGTGCCAGCAGCGATGACAAGCCGTCTTCACCCCTCCACTTT. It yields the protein CASSDDKPSSPLHF.

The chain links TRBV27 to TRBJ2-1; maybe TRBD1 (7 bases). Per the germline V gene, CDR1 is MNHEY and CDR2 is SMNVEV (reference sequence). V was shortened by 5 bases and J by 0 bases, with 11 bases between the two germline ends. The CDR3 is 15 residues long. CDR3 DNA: TGTGCCAGCAGTCAGGGGGGACTCTCCTACAATGAGCAGTTCTTC. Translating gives CASSQGGLSYNEQFF.

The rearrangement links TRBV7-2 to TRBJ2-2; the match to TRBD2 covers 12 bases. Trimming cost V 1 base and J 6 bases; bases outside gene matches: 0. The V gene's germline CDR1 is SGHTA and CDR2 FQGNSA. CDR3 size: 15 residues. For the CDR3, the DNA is TGTGCCAGCAGCTTAGGACTAGCGGGGGCCGGGGAGCTGTTTTTT. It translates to CASSLGLAGAGELFF.

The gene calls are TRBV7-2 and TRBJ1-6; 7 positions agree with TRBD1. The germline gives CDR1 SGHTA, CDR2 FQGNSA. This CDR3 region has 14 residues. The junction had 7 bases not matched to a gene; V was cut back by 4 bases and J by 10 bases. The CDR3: CASSSRQGWSPLHF. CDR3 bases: TGTGCCAGCAGCTCCCGACAGGGATGGTCACCCCTCCACTTT.